This T cell receptor (beta chain) was recorded in a study of Graves' ophthalmopathy and Graves' hyperthyroidism (dated by TCRdb to the late 2010s). Describing the broader study: Peripheral blood was collected before any treatment was given, at the time of initial diagnosis. To explore V-J signatures that distinguish ophthalmopathy from hyperthyroidism, a discovery set of 100 patients was enrolled, made up of 43 with ophthalmopathy and under 65 with stable hyperthyroidism. T-cell repertoires of thyroid tissue and blood were compared in over five hyperthyroidism patients. Once sampling was done, hyperthyroidism patients were given methimazole at a starting dose of 30 mg daily, while ophthalmopathy patients were given high-dose intravenous methylprednisolone. The study used TCR beta repertoire signatures to distinguish Graves' ophthalmopathy from Graves' hyperthyroidism and to predict progression to ophthalmopathy. For training and testing, the 80 to 100 patients in the discovery cohort were randomly divided in a 7:3 ratio. In total, approximately 130 blood samples were TCR-sequenced: around 42 ophthalmopathy, some 75 hyperthyroidism and some 17 hyperthyroidism-to-ophthalmopathy patients. For independent validation, a separate cohort was made up of approximately 19 hyperthyroidism patients plus 17 patients who later progressed from hyperthyroidism to ophthalmopathy.

This clonotype was detected ten times or more. Its antigen specificity is not known. Within one base of it there is no much larger clone, and no base qualities were kept. What the authors observed across the whole study: The 13-signature model separated ophthalmopathy from stable hyperthyroidism with approximately 90% sensitivity and about 84% specificity in cross-validation, and 80%/75% in the test set. No statistical method was used to predetermine the sample size, and group allocation was not hidden from the investigators. In validation, the model predicted ophthalmopathy progression with about 70% sensitivity and about 77% specificity; 12 predicted patients were CT-confirmed with GO in a median of approximately six months. Most expanded thyroid clonotypes with a frequency above 0.001 also appeared in blood, which suggests that blood repertoires may reflect the immune response in the thyroid.

TCR beta CDR3 regions were amplified from RNA transcripts for repertoire sequencing. The first round was an RT-PCR using HTBI primers with the Qiagen OneStep RT-PCR kit, and this first round was followed by a second-round multiplex PCR, then size selection and purification. Libraries were sequenced on an Illumina HiSeq2000 using paired-end 100 bp reads. On the authors' methods: SOAPnuke was used to process the reads, throwing out any read that had adapters, had uncalled bases, had a mean Phred below 15, or lacked an exact constant-primer or identifier match. COPE v1.2.5 was used to merge the high-quality paired reads. Unique nucleotide sequences were defined as clonotypes and aligned to IMGT TRB V, D and J references using MiTCR v1.1. Only V-J combinations with frequency above 0.0001 were analysed, covering around 99% of repertoires. For each V-J combination, a TCR clonal expansion and chaos score was defined as the ratio of F50 clonal expansion to chaos observed in the TCRdist matrix. Welch's t-statistics and random forest were used to reduce the features to 10 to 15 V-J combinations, which were then used as input to a naive Bayes classifier. The similarity between thyroid and blood repertoires was quantified using the Morisita-Horn index. TCRdb's own reprocessing of the public reads used fastp at Q25 and MiXCR and kept productive beta chains. Each CDR3 protein appears once, grouped with its most common genes and DNA. TCRdb's processing, not the authors' own work, is the source of the V and J calls. The sample has 400,000 to 450,000 distinct CDR3 sequences on record, more than 20% of them singletons. The top ten clonotypes cover 2.5% to 3.5% of the sample.

V is cut by 0 bases and J by 5 bases, and the space between the germline ends is 10 bases. Via the germline V gene, CDR1 is ENHRY and CDR2 SYGVKD. CDR3 length: 14 amino acids, cysteine to phenylalanine. Only CDR3 DNA remains: 42 bases, in frame from the first base. A patient counted as having stable hyperthyroidism if there was no progression to ophthalmopathy within 18 months of follow-up. Patients with hyperthyroidism were aged 18 to 65 years, had been newly diagnosed, and had a disease duration of less than 2 months. Anyone with other autoimmune diseases, uncontrolled infections, pregnancy or lactation was excluded from the study. Clinical symptoms, serum thyroxine, TRAb, thyroid ultrasound and orbital computed tomography formed the basis of the diagnosis. Ficoll-Paque density gradient centrifugation was used to isolate PBMCs from under 11 ml of fresh peripheral blood. Total RNA was extracted with Trizol reagent and quality-checked on an Agilent 2100 Bioanalyzer.

The chain is encoded by TRBV10-3 joined to TRBJ2-5, with TRBD1 tentatively as D gene (5 bases match). Sequenced material: peripheral blood. The receptor was isolated from a young woman with stable Graves' hyperthyroidism. Donor details come from another sample of the same person, matched by shared clones. DNA sequence: TGTGCCATCAGTGAGTCTAGGGCAGGGGAGACCCAGTACTTC. Its translation is CAISESRAGETQYF.